These T cell receptor beta chains were read from a single sample in a study of blood T cell repertoires in COVID-19. Using immunoSEQ multiplex PCR, the repertoire was profiled, and TCRdb retains in-frame clones only, with some absent. The profile shows about 210,000 clones, over 75% of them singletons. The sample was PBMCs or T cells enriched from blood (not recorded which). All receptors derive from a man aged 30 to 39 with acute COVID-19. Both conserved end residues are trimmed from each CDR3. Fields, in order: V gene, J gene, clone size, CDR3 protein. Clone size is stated in some rows and not others, as once, few, many or a class when expanded.

TRBV19	TRBJ2-1	once	ASSKGVKNNEQF
TRBV19	TRBJ2-6	once	ASSKGQGPSGANVLT
TRBV28	TRBJ2-7	few	ASSLILQGYEQY
TRBV27	TRBJ2-2	NA	ASSFPSTGELF
TRBV7-9	TRBJ1-3	NA	ASSLISSSSGNTIY
TRBV5-1	TRBJ1-4	NA	ASSPSWNEKLF
TRBV6-5	TRBJ2-7	NA	ASKTSGGHEQY
TRBV6-4	TRBJ1-1	NA	ASSDSLRYMNTEAF
TRBV2	TRBJ2-7	NA	ASTWGGAPYEQY
TRBV12-3/TRBV12-4	TRBJ1-2	few	ASIRDSNYGYT
TRBV5-6	TRBJ1-1	NA	ASSLAGEVMNTEAF
TRBV6-5	TRBJ2-3	NA	ASSYAGEDTQY
TRBV5-6	TRBJ2-7	NA	ASSAIRSQTGYEQY
TRBV19	TRBJ1-6	many	ASRPDRLNSPLH
TRBV19	TRBJ2-5	NA	ASSSGTSGKETQY
TRBV7-9	TRBJ2-7	NA	ASSPPGGQDNEQY
TRBV5-4	TRBJ2-7	NA	ASSSGDRGGTYEQY
TRBV30	TRBJ1-4	many	AWRSQGPSNEKLF
TRBV29-1	TRBJ2-7	NA	SVDMGQGLHEQY
TRBV21-1	TRBJ1-1	few	ASSKATKGMNTEAF
TRBV14	TRBJ1-2	NA	ASSQLVEGGYT
TRBV6-2/TRBV6-3	TRBJ1-4	NA	ASSSIPPEKLF
TRBV19	TRBJ1-2	NA	ASSIEVNSPYGYT
TRBV6-5	TRBJ2-1	NA	ASMLSGGAENEQF
TRBV30	TRBJ2-7	once	AWSFQRDQQY
TRBV5-6	TRBJ2-7	many	ASRRTSRAYEQY
TRBV6-5	TRBJ1-2	once	ASSSNLASYGYT
TRBV11-2	TRBJ1-5	once	ASSQGQISNQPQH
TRBV5-4	TRBJ1-1	NA	ASSLATANTEAF
TRBV2	TRBJ1-2	once	ASSGKGADRPWDT
TRBV6-6	TRBJ1-1	NA	ASSYPLTGKNTEAF
TRBV7-9	TRBJ1-4	NA	ASSLERISNEKLF
TRBV11-3	TRBJ1-1	once	ASSSDRGNTEAF
TRBV7-9	TRBJ1-4	NA	ASSFTGRGATNEKLF
TRBV5-1	TRBJ2-3	once	ATGLAGRTDTQY
TRBV5-5	TRBJ2-7	few	ASRRDNANYEQY
TRBV16	TRBJ1-6	NA	ASSETRGLNSPLH
TRBV29-1	TRBJ2-7	NA	SVRGSYEQY
TRBV11-2	TRBJ1-1	NA	ASSLGTGTEAF
TRBV6-1	TRBJ2-3	once	ASSEWTGTDTQY
TRBV10-3	TRBJ2-5	NA	AIRSSGGARETQY